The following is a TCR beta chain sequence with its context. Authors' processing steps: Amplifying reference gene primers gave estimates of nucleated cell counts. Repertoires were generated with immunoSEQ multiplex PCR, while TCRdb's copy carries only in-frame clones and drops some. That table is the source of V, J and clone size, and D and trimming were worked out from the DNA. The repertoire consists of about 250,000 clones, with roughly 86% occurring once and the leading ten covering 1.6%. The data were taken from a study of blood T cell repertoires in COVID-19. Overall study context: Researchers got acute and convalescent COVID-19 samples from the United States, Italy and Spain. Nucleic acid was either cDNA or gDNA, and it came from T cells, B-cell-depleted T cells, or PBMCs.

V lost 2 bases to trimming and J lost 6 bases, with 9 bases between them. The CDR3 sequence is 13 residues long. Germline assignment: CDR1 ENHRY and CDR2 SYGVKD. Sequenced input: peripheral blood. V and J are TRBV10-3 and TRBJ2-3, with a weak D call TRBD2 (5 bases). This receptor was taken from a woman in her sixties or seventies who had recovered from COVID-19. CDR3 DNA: TGTGCCATCAGTGAGGGAGGTGGGGATACGCAGTATTTT. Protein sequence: CAISEGGGDTQYF.